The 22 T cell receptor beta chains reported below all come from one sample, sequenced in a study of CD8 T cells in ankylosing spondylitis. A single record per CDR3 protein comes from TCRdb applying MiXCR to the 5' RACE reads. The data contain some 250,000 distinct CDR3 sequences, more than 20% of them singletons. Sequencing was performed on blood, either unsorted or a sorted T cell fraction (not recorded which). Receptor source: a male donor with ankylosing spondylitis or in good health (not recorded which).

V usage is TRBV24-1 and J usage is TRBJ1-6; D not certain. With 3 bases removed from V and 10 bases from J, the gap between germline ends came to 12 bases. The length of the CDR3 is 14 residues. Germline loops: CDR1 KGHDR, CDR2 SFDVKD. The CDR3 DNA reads TGTGCCACCAGTGATGGCGGACTGGGATCACCCCTCCACTTT. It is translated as CATSDGGLGSPLHF.

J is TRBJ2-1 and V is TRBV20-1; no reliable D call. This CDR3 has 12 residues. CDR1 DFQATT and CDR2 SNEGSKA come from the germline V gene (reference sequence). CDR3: CSPGLSYNEQFF. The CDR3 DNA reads TGCAGCCCCGGGCTCTCCTACAATGAGCAGTTCTTC.

DNA of the CDR3: TGTGCCAGCAGCTGGTTGCTGGCTAGCTCCTACGAGCAGTACTTC. It specifies CASSWLLASSYEQYF. The chain carries TRBV7-2 and TRBJ2-7; no firm D call. The V end was cut by 4 bases, the J end by 0 bases, with 13 bases between. Germline V gives CDR1 SGHTA, CDR2 FQGNSA. The CDR3 totals 15 residues.

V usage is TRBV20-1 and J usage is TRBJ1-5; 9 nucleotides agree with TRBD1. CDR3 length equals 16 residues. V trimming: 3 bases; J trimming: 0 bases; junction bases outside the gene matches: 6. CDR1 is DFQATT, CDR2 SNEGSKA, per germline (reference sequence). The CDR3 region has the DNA TGCAGTGCTAGCGGACAGGGGCGTGGTAGCAATCAGCCCCAGCATTTT. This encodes CSASGQGRGSNQPQHF.

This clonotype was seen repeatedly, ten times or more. As DNA, the CDR3 is TGTGCCAGCAGGCGGGACGGGGGCATGCAGCCCCAGCATTTT. This encodes CASRRDGGMQPQHF. The gene calls are TRBV2 and TRBJ1-5; D is possibly TRBD1 (6 bases). V lost 6 bases and J 7 bases, leaving 16 bases between the germline ends. There are 14 residues in the CDR3. Germline CDR1 and CDR2: SNHLY and FYNNEI.

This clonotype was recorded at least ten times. CDR3 amino acids: CASSYFEQGGRTEAFF. CDR3 in DNA: TGTGCCAGCAGTTATTTCGAACAGGGCGGGCGCACTGAAGCTTTCTTT. The chain employs TRBV6-2 or TRBV6-3 and TRBJ1-1; a possible D gene is TRBD1 (6 bases). The germline V gene has CDR1 MNHEY and CDR2 SVGEGT. The CDR3 sequence is 16 residues long. With 3 bases removed from V and 4 bases from J, the gap between germline ends came to 18 bases.

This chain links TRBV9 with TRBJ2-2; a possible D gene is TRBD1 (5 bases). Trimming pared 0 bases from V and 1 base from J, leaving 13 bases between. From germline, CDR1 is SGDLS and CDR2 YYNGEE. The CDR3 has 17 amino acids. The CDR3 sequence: CASSVEWGNLNTGELFF. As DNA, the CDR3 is TGTGCCAGCAGCGTAGAATGGGGCAACTTGAACACCGGGGAGCTGTTTTTT. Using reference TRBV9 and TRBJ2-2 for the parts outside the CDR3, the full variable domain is DSGVTQTPKHLITATGQRVTLRCSPRSGDLSVYWYQQSLDQGLQFLIQYYNGEERAKGNILERFSAQQFPDLHSELNLSSLELGDSALYFCASSVEWGNLNTGELFFGEGSRLTVL.

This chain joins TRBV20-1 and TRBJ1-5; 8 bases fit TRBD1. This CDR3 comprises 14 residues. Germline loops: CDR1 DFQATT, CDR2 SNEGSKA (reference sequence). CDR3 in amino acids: CSALAGGRNQPQHF. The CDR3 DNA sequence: TGCAGCGCGCTAGCAGGGGGCCGCAATCAGCCCCAGCATTTT.

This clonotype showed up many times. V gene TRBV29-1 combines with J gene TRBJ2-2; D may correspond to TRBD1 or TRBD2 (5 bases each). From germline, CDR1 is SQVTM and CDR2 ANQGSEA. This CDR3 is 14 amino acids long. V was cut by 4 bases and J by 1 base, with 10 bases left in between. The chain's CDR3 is CSVVRDLNTGELFF. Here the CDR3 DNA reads TGCAGCGTTGTCAGGGACCTGAACACCGGGGAGCTGTTTTTT.

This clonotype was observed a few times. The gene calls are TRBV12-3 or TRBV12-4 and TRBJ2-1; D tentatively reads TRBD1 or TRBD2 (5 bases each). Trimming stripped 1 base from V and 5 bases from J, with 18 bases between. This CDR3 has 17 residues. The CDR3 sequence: CASSLVGWGNSHNEQFF. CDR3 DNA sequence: TGTGCCAGCAGTTTAGTCGGTTGGGGGAACTCGCACAATGAGCAGTTCTTC.

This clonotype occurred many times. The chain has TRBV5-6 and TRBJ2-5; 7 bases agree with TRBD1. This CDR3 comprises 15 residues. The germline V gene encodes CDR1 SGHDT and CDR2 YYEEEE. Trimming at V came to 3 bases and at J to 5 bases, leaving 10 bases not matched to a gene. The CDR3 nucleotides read TGTGCCAGCAGCTCGACCGGGGACAGTCGGGAGACCCAGTACTTC. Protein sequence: CASSSTGDSRETQYF.

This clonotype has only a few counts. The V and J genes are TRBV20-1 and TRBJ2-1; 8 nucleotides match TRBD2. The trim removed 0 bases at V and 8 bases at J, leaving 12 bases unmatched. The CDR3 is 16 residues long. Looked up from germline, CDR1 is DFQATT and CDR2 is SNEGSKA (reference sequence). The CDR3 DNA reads TGCAGTGCTAGAGATCGAACGGGGGGGCCTAGGGATGAGCAGTTCTTC. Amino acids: CSARDRTGGPRDEQFF.

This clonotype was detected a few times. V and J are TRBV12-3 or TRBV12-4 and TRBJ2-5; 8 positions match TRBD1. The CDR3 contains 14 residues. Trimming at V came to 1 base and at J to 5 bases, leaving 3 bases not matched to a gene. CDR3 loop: CASSLVDRAETQYF. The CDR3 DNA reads TGTGCCAGCAGTTTAGTGGACAGGGCTGAGACCCAGTACTTC.

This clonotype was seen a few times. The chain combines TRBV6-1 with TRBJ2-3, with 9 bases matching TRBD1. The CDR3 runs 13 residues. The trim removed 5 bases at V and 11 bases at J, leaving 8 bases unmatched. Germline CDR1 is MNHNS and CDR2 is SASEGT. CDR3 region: CASSSVDRGVQYF. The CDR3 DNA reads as TGTGCCAGCAGTAGCGTCGACAGGGGGGTGCAGTATTTT.

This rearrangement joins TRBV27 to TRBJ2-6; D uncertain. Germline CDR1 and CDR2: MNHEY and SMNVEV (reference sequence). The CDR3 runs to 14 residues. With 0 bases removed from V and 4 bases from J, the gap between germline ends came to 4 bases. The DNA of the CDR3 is TGTGCCAGCAGTTTATCCGGCGGGGCCAACGTCCTGACTTTC. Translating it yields CASSLSGGANVLTF.

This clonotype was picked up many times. For the CDR3, the DNA is TGTGCCAGCAGTAACGAAAGACAGCAAGTCGACGCCGAGCAGTACTTC. It is translated as CASSNERQQVDAEQYF. The chain has TRBV12-3 or TRBV12-4 and TRBJ2-7; D is possibly TRBD1 (5 bases). This CDR3 is 16 amino acids long. Trimming pared 5 bases from V and 6 bases from J, leaving 23 bases between.

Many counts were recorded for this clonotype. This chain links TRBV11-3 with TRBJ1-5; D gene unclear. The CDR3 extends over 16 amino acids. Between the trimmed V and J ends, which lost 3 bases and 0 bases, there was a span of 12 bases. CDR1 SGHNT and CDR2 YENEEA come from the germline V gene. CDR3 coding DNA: TGTGCCAGCAGCTTGCCACACAACTATAGCAATCAGCCCCAGCATTTT. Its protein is CASSLPHNYSNQPQHF.

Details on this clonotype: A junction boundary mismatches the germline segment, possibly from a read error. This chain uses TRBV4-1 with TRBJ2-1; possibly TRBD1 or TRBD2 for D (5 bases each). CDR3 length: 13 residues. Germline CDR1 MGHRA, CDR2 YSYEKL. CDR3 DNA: TGCGCCAGCACCCAAAGAGGGGCTAGTGAGCAGTTCTTC. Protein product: CASTQRGASEQFF.

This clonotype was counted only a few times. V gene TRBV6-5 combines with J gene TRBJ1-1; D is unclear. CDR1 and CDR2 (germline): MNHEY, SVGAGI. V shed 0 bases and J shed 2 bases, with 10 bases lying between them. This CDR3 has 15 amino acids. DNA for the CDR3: TGTGCCAGCAGTTACTCGGTGGGTACTAACACTGAAGCTTTCTTT. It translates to CASSYSVGTNTEAFF.

The CDR3 loop is CASSDGLWYGYTF. The DNA of the CDR3 is TGTGCCAGCAGCGACGGACTATGGTATGGCTACACCTTC. V and J are TRBV14 and TRBJ1-2; D gene unclear. This CDR3 is 13 amino acids long. V was shortened by 5 bases and J by 5 bases, with 12 bases between the two germline ends. The germline V gene encodes CDR1 SGHDN and CDR2 FVKESK.

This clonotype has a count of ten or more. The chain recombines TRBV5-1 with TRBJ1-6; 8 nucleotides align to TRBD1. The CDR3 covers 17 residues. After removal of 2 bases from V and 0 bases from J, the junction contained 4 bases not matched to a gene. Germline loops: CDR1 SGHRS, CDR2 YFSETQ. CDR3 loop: CASSLTGGSSYNSPLHF. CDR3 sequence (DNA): TGCGCCAGCAGCTTAACAGGGGGAAGCTCCTATAATTCACCCCTCCACTTT.

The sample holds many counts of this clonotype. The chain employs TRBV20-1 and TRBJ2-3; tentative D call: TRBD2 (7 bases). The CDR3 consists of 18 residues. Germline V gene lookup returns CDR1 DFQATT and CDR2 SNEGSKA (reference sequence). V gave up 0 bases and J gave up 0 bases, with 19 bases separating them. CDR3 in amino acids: CSARERGGVAESTDTQYF. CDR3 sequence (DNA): TGCAGTGCTAGAGAGAGGGGGGGAGTAGCGGAGAGCACAGATACGCAGTATTTT.